These T cell receptor beta chains were read from a single sample in a study of blood T cell repertoires in COVID-19. Sequencing used immunoSEQ multiplex PCR; TCRdb keeps in-frame clones, though not all of them. The table lists 58,000 or so clones, around 81% of them singletons. The sequenced material came from peripheral blood. All receptors come from a human donor in a cohort sampled during active COVID-19. Both conserved end residues are part of each CDR3. D genes are given only for firm matches. Size is omitted from some rows. Given values are once, few, many or a class for expanded clones.

v_gene	abundance	d_gene	j_gene	CDR3nt	CDR3aa
TRBV7-9	-	-	TRBJ1-4	TGTGCCAGCAGCTTCGCCGACAGAAATGAAAAACTGTTTTTT	CASSFADRNEKLFF
TRBV12-3/TRBV12-4	-	-	TRBJ2-7	TGTGCCAGCAGTTTTCAGGCATCCCTCGAGCAGTACTTC	CASSFQASLEQYF
TRBV3-1/TRBV3-2	-	-	TRBJ2-5	TGTGCCAGCAGTAGTCTAGCAGCCCACGTAGAGACCCAGTACTTC	CASSSLAAHVETQYF
TRBV6-6	few	TRBD1	TRBJ1-5	TGTGCCAGCAGTTGGGACAGGGGGCGGCAGCCCCAGCATTTT	CASSWDRGRQPQHF
TRBV12-3/TRBV12-4	-	-	TRBJ2-7	TGTGCCAGCAGCCGTGACTCCCCCTACGAGCAGTACTTC	CASSRDSPYEQYF
TRBV18	-	-	TRBJ2-7	TGTGCCAGCTCATCCGGGACAAGCCGGAGCGAGCAGTACTTC	CASSSGTSRSEQYF
TRBV7-9	-	-	TRBJ1-2	TGTGCCAGCAGCTTTCAGGGGTCAGACTATGGCTACACCTTC	CASSFQGSDYGYTF
TRBV30	-	TRBD1	TRBJ1-1	TGTGCCTGGAGTGTACCTCGGACAGGGACTGAAGCTTTCTTT	CAWSVPRTGTEAFF
TRBV7-2	-	TRBD2	TRBJ2-7	TGTGCCAGCAGCGGGACTAGCGGGAGAGGGGACGAGCAGTACTTC	CASSGTSGRGDEQYF
TRBV12-3/TRBV12-4	-	-	TRBJ1-1	TGTGCCAGCAAAGCCGGAGGCACTGAAGCTTTCTTT	CASKAGGTEAFF
TRBV27	-	-	TRBJ2-7	TGTGCCAGCAGTTCAGGGTTGTCCGAGCAGTACTTC	CASSSGLSEQYF
TRBV6-2/TRBV6-3	-	-	TRBJ2-5	TGTGCCAGCAGTTACTCTTCGGGTTGGGAGACCCAGTACTTC	CASSYSSGWETQYF
TRBV6-2/TRBV6-3	medium-sized	-	TRBJ1-2	TGTGCCAGCAGTTACTCGCCGGGTGCCCTCGGGGGCTACACCTTC	CASSYSPGALGGYTF
TRBV4-1	few	-	TRBJ2-7	TGCGCCAGCAGCCAAGAAGTCGGGGAGCCCTCCTACGAGCAGTACTTC	CASSQEVGEPSYEQYF
TRBV7-2	-	TRBD1	TRBJ1-2	TGTGCCAGCAGCCCTACAGGGGGCTGGAGAGGCTACACCTTC	CASSPTGGWRGYTF
TRBV12-3/TRBV12-4	-	TRBD1	TRBJ1-2	TGTGCCAGCAGTCGGGACAGGTCCTATGGCTACACCTTC	CASSRDRSYGYTF
TRBV7-9	-	-	TRBJ2-7	TGTGCCAGCAGTCGATTCGCCGGGACATCTCCCTACGAGCAGTACTTC	CASSRFAGTSPYEQYF